This T cell receptor beta chain was captured in a study of blood T cell repertoires in COVID-19. Overall study: Spain, Italy and the United States supplied samples that represented acute and convalescent COVID-19.

Assay used: immunoSEQ multiplex PCR; TCRdb lists only in-frame clones, some missing. Among approximately 240,000 clones, approximately 81% were seen once, and the ten largest hold about 5.1%. Trimming took off 1 base at V and 7 bases at J, with 17 bases between the two ends. The V gene's germline CDR1 is SNHLY and CDR2 FYNNEI. The length of the CDR3 is 15 residues. The specimen sequenced was peripheral blood. This clonotype was obtained from a woman between 55 and 75 years old who had recovered from COVID-19. This chain links TRBV2 with TRBJ2-7, with TRBD2 as a possible D gene (7 bases). CDR3 loop: CASSEVVGGAAEQYF. The DNA for the CDR3 is TGTGCCAGCAGTGAAGTAGTGGGGGGGGCTGCTGAGCAGTACTTC.